This record concerns one T cell receptor (beta chain) sequence. Its cognate antigen is unknown. Profiled with immunoSEQ multiplex PCR; TCRdb holds only in-frame clones, not every one. The table has roughly 29,000 clones, around nine tenths seen once. The sample belongs to a study of regulatory and conventional T cells in RAG deficiency. General study points: Patient subsets had shorter CDR3s; Omenn Treg-Tconv overlap exceeded 85%. Treg unique TCR beta sequences were approximately 100-fold fewer in Omenn syndrome and CID/AS patients than controls. Shannon entropy was markedly lower and Simpson indices higher in RAG-deficient patients than control T-cell subsets.

Blood CD4+ CD25-high CD127-low regulatory T cells supplied the genomic DNA template. The same specimen was also included in a second study, on regulatory T cells. From that second work: Amplification used 52 TRBV primers and 13 TRBJ primers. In patients, unique TRB V-J pairs were restricted and V/J usage skewed, especially in Tregs.

The sequence derives from a human donor in good health. Material for sequencing was Tregs sorted from blood.

The CDR3 DNA sequence: TGTGCCTGGATCCACCCCGGGCAGGGTATTATCTATGGCTACACCTTC. Translating gives CAWIHPGQGIIYGYTF. The chain carries TRBV30 and TRBJ1-2, with D maybe TRBD1 (5 bases). The CDR3 is made up of 16 amino acids. V was trimmed by 4 bases and J by 4 bases, leaving 22 bases between them. Germline CDR1 GTSNPN, CDR2 SVGIG (reference sequence).